This note documents a single T cell receptor beta chain sequence. This clonotype was counted ten times or more. The specificity of this receptor is unknown. Nothing much larger sits one base from this clone, and base qualities are not available. V loses 5 bases of germline sequence and J loses 8 bases, and the interval between the two ends is 7 bases. CDR1 and CDR2, per the germline V gene (reference sequence), are DFQATT and SNEGSKA. The CDR3 starts with the cysteine, ends with the phenylalanine, and has 10 residues. Only the CDR3 part of the read is kept: 30 bases, read in frame from the first base. For sorted-subset TCR libraries, 1 million sorted CD4+ or CD8+ T cells were used. Multiple sclerosis patients were enrolled in a US clinical protocol evaluating disease progression by magnetic resonance imaging. Peripheral blood underwent Ficoll-Hypaque density gradient centrifugation to isolate PBMCs, which were then cryopreserved in liquid nitrogen. Paired sorted CD4+ and CD8+ subsets came from healthy controls, HAM/TSP patients and MS patients.

These data originate in a study of neurological immune-mediated disorders (dated by TCRdb to about 2019). Describing the broader study: Of the approximately 35 multiple sclerosis patients, around 31 had relapsing-remitting MS and 3 had secondary progressive MS. Peripheral blood TCR-beta repertoires from patients with HTLV-I-associated myelopathy (HAM/TSP), patients with multiple sclerosis, and healthy controls were compared in the study using UMI-based sequencing. Of the approximately 68 subjects in the cohort, around 14 were HAM/TSP patients, about 34 were multiple sclerosis patients, and some 20 were healthy controls. Alongside PBMC samples, the set of 106 TCR-beta libraries contained longitudinal samples, technical triplicates, and paired CD4+ and CD8+ T-cell subsets that had been sorted.

To synthesize cDNA, template-switch 5'RACE was performed with a primer carrying a 10-nucleotide random unique molecular identifier so that each TCR transcript was tagged. Every sequencing run yielded over 200 million TCR-beta sequences covering 15-18 subjects. The RNeasy kit was used to extract total RNA. TCR-beta VDJ regions were amplified with primers for the TCR constant region and the 5'RACE anchor, using the KAPA Real-time Library Amplification kit. A first PCR added sample indexes and Illumina adaptors, after which a second PCR increased the library yield. After Ampure bead purification, the roughly 650 bp TCR product was size-selected on a 2% E-gel SizeSelection system. Before pooling, libraries had their quality checked on a Bioanalyzer, their concentration measured with Qubit, and their quantity determined with the Kapa Library Quantification kit. Libraries were sequenced paired-end 2 x 150 bp on an Illumina HiSeq 2500. To increase sequence diversity, about 25-30% phiX was spiked into each library pool. From the authors' description of their analysis: The UMI-based MiGEC pipeline processed quality-filtered reads and removed over 90% of raw TCR sequences during error correction. VDJ genes were aligned to IMGT germline references, and clonotypes were defined by unique CDR3 amino acid sequence plus V-J genes. Clonal expansion, Shannon diversity and CDR3 relatedness (CalcPairwiseDistances, ClusterSamples) were evaluated with VDJtools, and phylogenetic trees were built with CLCbio workbench. Clones with at least 8 unique UMIs were defined as expanded, with this threshold being based on coefficient-of-variation modelling across technical triplicates. In TCRdb, the public reads were trimmed at Q25 with fastp and aligned with MiXCR, with productive beta chains retained. Each entry is one CDR3 protein sequence, shown with its most common DNA and genes. The V and J calls, along with clone size, are taken from TCRdb and not from the paper's own processing. Here the sample has about 55,000 distinct CDR3 sequences; 4% occur a single time. Clones ranked in the top ten supply roughly 2% of the sample.

Overall results and qualifications from the work: No identical CDR3 amino acid sequences were shared among expanded clones across subjects, suggesting private TCR-beta repertoires in all groups. No association of the MS cluster with clinical or MRI features was observed, and the need for larger cohorts was stated by the authors. Phylogenetic analysis grouped repertoires from 18 of 34 MS patients into a cluster of related CDR3 sequences, suggesting a possible repertoire-level signature. TCR clonal expansion was highest in HAM/TSP patients and lowest in MS patients, with MS patients falling below even healthy controls.

The V gene is TRBV20-1 and the J gene is TRBJ1-3; the D gene identity is not certain. Sample: CD4+ T cells from blood. The sequence was obtained from a woman between 40 and 50 years old with multiple sclerosis. The DNA sequence is as follows: TGCAGTGCTTTACGGGACACCATATATTTT. This gives the protein CSALRDTIYF.